These 4 T cell receptor beta chains were sequenced from one sample in a study of blood T cell repertoires in COVID-19. Repertoires were generated with immunoSEQ multiplex PCR, while TCRdb's copy carries only in-frame clones and drops some. The sample contains tens of thousands of clones, 77% of which appear only once. The sequenced sample consisted of peripheral blood. The receptors come from a man older than 75 with active or convalescent COVID-19.

This chain links TRBV5-4 with TRBJ2-7; TRBD1 aligns across 10 bases. The V gene end was trimmed by 4 bases and the J gene end by 7 bases; junction bases not matched to a gene: 5. This CDR3 region has 13 residues. Germline values: CDR1 SGHNT, CDR2 YYREEE (reference sequence). CDR3 loop: CASSLDRGQEQYF. The CDR3 region has the DNA TGTGCCAGCAGCCTCGACAGGGGGCAAGAGCAGTACTTC.

J is TRBJ2-3 and V is TRBV5-4, with 8 bases that match TRBD2. The length of the CDR3 is 16 residues. Germline V gene sequence: CDR1 SGHNT, CDR2 YYREEE (reference sequence). V dropped 4 bases and J dropped 2; count of bases not matched to a gene: 9. In DNA, the CDR3 is TGTGCCAGCAGCACTACGGGGGGGGGATACACAGATACGCAGTATTTT. Its protein is CASSTTGGGYTDTQYF. The variable domain in full, completed from reference TRBV5-4 and TRBJ2-3, reads ETGVTQSPTHLIKTRGQQVTLRCSSQSGHNTVSWYQQALGQGPQFIFQYYREEENGRGNFPPRFSGLQFPNYSSELNVNALELDDSALYLCASSTTGGGYTDTQYFGPGTRLTVL.

The chain couples TRBV21-1 to TRBJ2-4; TRBD1, the table's D call, was not compared with the DNA. TRBV21-1 is tagged as a pseudogene. The CDR3 sequence is 15 residues long. The CDR3 sequence: CASLPGDGSKNIQYF. DNA for the CDR3: TGTGCCAGTTTACCAGGGGATGGGTCCAAAAACATTCAGTACTTC.

V is TRBV5-8 and J is TRBJ2-2, with D hard to call. The germline V gene encodes CDR1 SGHTS and CDR2 YDEGEE. The CDR3 has 16 residues. Deletions cut 3 bases from V and 2 bases from J, with 14 bases between. The CDR3 loop reads CASSSRTIRNTGELFF. CDR3 bases: TGTGCCAGCAGCTCGCGAACTATACGTAACACCGGGGAGCTGTTTTTT. The full variable domain, in which reference TRBV5-8 and TRBJ2-2 provide the parts outside the CDR3, is EAGVTQSPTHLIKTRGQQATLRCSPISGHTSVYWYQQALGLGLQFLLWYDEGEERNRGNFPPRFSGRQFPNYSSELNVNALELEDSALYLCASSSRTIRNTGELFFGEGSRLTVL.